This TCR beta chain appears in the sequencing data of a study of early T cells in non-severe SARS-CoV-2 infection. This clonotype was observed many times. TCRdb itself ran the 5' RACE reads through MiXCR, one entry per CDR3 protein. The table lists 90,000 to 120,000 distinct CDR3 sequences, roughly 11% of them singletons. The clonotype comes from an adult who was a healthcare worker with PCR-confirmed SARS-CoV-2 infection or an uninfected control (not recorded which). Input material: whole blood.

The CDR3 DNA reads as TGTGCCAGCAGTCCCTTTGGAGCGGGGCCTAACAATGAGCAGTTCTTC. It is translated as CASSPFGAGPNNEQFF. The gene calls are TRBV27 and TRBJ2-1, with 7 positions matching TRBD2. CDR1 and CDR2 (germline): MNHEY, SMNVEV (reference sequence). V trimming: 5 bases; J trimming: 5 bases; junction bases outside the gene matches: 12. This CDR3 is 16 amino acids long.